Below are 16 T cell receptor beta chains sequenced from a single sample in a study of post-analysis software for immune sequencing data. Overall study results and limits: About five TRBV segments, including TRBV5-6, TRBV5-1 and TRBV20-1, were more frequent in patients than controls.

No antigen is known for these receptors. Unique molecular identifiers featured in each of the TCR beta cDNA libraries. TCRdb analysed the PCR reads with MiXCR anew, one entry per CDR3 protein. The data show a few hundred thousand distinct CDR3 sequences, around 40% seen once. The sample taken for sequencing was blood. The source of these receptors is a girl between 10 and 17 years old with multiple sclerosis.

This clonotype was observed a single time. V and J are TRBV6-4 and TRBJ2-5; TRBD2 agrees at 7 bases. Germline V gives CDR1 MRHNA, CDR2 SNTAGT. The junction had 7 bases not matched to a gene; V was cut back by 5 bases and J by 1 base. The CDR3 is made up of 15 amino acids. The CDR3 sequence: CASSPGRGRQETQYF. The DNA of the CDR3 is TGTGCCAGCAGTCCGGGGAGGGGTCGCCAAGAGACCCAGTACTTC.

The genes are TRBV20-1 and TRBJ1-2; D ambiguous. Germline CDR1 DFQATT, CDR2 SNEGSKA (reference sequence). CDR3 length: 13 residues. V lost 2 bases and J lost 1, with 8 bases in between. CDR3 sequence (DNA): TGCAGTGCTAGACAGGTTAATAACTATGGCTACACCTTC. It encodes CSARQVNNYGYTF.

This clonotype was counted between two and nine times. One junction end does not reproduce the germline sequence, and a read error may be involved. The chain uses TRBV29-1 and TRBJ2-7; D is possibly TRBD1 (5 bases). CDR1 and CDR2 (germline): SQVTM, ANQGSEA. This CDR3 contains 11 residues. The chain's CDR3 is CSVEGVDEQYF. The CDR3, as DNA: TGCAGCGTGGAAGGGGTCGACGAGCAGTACTTC.

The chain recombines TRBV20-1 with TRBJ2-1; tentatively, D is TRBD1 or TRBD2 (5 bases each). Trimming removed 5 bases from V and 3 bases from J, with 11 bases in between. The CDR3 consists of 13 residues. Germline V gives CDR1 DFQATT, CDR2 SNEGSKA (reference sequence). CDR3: CSAGHTSYNEQFF. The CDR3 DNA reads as TGCAGTGCTGGACACACTAGCTACAATGAGCAGTTCTTC.

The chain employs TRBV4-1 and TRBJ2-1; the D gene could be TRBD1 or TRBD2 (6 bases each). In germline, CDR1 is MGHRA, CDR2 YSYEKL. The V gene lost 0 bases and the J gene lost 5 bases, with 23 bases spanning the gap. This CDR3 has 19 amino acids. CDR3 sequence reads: CASSQDPHQGRPRNNEQFF. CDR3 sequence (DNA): TGCGCCAGCAGCCAAGATCCGCACCAGGGGAGGCCACGGAACAATGAGCAGTTCTTC.

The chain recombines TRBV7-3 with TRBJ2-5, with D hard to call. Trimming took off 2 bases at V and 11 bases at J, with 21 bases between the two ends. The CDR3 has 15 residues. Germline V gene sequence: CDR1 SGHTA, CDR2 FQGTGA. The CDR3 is CASSLRSEIYNEQYF. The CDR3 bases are TGTGCCAGCAGCTTACGGTCAGAGATCTACAATGAGCAGTACTTC.

CDR3 DNA sequence: TGTGCCAGCAGTCCACCTACAGGGGGGTTCGAGCAGTACTTC. Protein sequence: CASSPPTGGFEQYF. The V and J genes are TRBV28 and TRBJ2-4; 8 nucleotides align to TRBD1. The J call could be wrong; TRBJ2-7 is a better fit for the DNA end. Germline assignment: CDR1 MDHEN and CDR2 SYDVKM. The CDR3 totals 14 residues.

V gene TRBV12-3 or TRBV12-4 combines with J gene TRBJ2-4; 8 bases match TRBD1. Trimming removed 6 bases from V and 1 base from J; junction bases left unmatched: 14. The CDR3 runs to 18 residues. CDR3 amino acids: CASSRLVQGASAKNIQYF. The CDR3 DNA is TGTGCCAGCAGCCGCCTGGTCCAGGGGGCTTCCGCCAAAAACATTCAGTACTTC.

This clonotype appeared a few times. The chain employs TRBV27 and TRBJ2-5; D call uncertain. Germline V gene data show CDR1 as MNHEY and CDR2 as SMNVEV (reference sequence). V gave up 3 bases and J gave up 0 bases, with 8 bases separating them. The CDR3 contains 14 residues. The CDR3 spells CASSLGYHQETQYF. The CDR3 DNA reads TGTGCCAGCAGTTTGGGATATCACCAAGAGACCCAGTACTTC.

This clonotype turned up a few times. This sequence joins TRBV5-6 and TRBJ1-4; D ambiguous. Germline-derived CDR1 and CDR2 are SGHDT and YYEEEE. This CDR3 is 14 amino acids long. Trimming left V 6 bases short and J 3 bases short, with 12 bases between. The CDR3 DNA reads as TGTGCCAGCACCTGGGGAGGAGCTAATGAAAAACTGTTTTTT. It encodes CASTWGGANEKLFF.

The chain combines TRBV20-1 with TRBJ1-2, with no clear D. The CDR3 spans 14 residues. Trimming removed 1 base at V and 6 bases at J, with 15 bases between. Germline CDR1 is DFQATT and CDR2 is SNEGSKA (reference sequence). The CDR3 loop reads CSARVGGGGHGYTF. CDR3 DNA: TGCAGTGCTAGAGTGGGTGGTGGCGGTCATGGCTACACCTTC.

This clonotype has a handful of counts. CDR3 coding DNA: TGTGCCAGCAGCCCCGGGGGCGGGGCAGATACGCAGTATTTT. This gives the protein CASSPGGGADTQYF. This rearrangement joins TRBV7-2 to TRBJ2-3, with D perhaps given as TRBD1 or TRBD2 (6 bases each). Deletions cut 5 bases from V and 4 bases from J, with 13 bases between. This CDR3 has 14 residues. CDR1 SGHTA and CDR2 FQGNSA come from the germline V gene.

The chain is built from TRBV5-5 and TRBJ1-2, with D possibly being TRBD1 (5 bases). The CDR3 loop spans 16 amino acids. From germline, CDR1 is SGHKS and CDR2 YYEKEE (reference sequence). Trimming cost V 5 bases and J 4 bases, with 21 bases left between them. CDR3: CASRRGTPGTTYGYTF. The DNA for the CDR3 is TGTGCCAGCAGAAGAGGGACCCCCGGTACTACCTATGGCTACACCTTC.

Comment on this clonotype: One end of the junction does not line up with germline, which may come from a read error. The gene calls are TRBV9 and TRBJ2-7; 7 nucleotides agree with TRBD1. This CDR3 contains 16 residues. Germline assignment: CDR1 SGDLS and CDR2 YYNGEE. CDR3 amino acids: CAGSATLGTESHEQYF. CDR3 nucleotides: TGTGCCGGCAGCGCAACGCTTGGGACAGAAAGCCACGAGCAGTACTTC. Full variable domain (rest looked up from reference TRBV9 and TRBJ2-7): DSGVTQTPKHLITATGQRVTLRCSPRSGDLSVYWYQQSLDQGLQFLIQYYNGEERAKGNILERFSAQQFPDLHSELNLSSLELGDSALYFCAGSATLGTESHEQYFGPGTRLTVT.

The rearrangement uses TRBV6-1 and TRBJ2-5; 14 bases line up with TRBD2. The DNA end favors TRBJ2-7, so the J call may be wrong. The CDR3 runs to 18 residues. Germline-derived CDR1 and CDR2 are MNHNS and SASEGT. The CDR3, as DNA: TGTGCCAGCAGACCGGGACTAGCGGGAGCGCGGGGGTTTAACGAGCAGTACTTC. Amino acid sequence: CASRPGLAGARGFNEQYF.

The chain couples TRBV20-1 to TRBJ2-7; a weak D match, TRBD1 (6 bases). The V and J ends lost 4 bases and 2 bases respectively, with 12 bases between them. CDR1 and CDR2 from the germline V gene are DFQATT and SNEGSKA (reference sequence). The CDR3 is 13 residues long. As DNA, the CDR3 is TGCAGTGCTACTCCAGGGGTAGCCTACGAGCAGTACTTC. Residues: CSATPGVAYEQYF.